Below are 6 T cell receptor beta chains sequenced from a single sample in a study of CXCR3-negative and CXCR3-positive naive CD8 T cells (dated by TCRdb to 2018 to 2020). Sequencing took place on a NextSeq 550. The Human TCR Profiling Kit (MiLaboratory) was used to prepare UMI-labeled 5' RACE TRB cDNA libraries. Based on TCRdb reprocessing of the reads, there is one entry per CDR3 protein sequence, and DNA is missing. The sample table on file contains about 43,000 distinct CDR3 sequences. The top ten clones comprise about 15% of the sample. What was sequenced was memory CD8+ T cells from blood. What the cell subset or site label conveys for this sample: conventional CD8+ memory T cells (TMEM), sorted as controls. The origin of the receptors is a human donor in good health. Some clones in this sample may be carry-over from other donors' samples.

Here the CDR3 reads CASSPRLYSGRDNEQFF. The chain has TRBV28 and TRBJ2-1; with no DNA, the TCRdb D assignment of TRBD2 cannot be verified. The germline V gene encodes CDR1 MDHEN and CDR2 SYDVKM. The CDR3 has 17 amino acids.

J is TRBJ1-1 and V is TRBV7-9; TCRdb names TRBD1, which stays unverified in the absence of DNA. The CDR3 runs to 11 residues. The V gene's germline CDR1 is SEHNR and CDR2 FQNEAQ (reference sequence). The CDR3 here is CASSFPGEAFF.

The CDR3: CASSYDGGELFF. This rearrangement joins TRBV6-5 to TRBJ2-2. The CDR3 runs 12 residues. CDR1 and CDR2 from the germline V gene are MNHEY and SVGAGI.

The chain's CDR3 is CASSPDGSSYEQYF. The chain carries TRBV7-3 and TRBJ2-7. Germline V gene data show CDR1 as SGHTA and CDR2 as FQGTGA. The CDR3 is 14 amino acids. Variable domain in full (rest from reference TRBV7-3 and TRBJ2-7): GAGVSQTPSNKVTEKGKYVELRCDPISGHTALYWYRQSLGQGPEFLIYFQGTGAADDSGLPNDRFFAVRPEGSVSTLKIQRTERGDSAVYLCASSPDGSSYEQYFGPGTRLTVT.

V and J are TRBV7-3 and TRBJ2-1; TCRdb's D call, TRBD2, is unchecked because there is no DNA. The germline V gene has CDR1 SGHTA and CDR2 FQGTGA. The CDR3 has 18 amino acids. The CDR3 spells CASSSMSFSGTLYNEQFF.

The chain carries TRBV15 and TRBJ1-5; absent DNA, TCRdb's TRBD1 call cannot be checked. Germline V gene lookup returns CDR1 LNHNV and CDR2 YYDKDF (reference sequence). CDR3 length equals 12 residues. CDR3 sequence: CATGGWNQPQHF.